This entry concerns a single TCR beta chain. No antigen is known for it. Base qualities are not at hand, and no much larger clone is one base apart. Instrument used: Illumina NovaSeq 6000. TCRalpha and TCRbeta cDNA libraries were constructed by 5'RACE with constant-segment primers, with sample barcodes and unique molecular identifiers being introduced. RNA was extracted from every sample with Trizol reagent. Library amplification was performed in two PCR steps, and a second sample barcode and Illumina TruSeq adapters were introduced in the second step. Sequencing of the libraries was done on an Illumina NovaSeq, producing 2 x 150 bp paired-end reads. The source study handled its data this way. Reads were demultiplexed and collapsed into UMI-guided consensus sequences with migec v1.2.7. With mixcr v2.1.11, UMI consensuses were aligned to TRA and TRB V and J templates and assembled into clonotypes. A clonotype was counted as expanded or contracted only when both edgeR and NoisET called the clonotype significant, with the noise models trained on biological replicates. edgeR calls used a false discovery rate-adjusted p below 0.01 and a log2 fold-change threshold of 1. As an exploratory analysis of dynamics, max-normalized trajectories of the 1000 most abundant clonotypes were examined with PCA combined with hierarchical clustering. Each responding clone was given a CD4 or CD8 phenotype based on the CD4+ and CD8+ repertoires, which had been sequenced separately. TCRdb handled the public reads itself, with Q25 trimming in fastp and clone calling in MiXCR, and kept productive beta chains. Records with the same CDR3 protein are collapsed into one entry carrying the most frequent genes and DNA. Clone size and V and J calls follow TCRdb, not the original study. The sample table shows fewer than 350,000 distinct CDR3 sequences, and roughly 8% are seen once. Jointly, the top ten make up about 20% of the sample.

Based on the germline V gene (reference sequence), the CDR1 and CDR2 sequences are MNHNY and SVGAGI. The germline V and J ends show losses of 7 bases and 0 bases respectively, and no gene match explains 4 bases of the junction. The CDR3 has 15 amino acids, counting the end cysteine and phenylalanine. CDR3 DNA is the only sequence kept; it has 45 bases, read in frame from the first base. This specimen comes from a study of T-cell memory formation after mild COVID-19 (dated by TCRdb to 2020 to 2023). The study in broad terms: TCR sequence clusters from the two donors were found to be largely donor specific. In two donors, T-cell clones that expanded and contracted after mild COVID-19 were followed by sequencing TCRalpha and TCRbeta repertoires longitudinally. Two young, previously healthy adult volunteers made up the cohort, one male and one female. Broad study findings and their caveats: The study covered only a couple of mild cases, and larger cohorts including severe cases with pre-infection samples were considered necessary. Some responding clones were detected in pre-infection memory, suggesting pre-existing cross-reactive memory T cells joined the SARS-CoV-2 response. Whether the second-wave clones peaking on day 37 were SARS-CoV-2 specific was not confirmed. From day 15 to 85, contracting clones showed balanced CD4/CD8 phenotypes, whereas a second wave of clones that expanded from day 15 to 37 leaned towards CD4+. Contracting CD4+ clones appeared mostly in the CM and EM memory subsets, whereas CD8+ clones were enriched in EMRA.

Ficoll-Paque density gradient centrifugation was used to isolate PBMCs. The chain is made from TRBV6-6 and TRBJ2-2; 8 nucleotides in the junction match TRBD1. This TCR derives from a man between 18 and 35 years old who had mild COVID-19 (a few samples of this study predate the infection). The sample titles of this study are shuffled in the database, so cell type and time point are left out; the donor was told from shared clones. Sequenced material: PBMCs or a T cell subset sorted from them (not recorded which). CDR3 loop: CASNGQGANTGELFF. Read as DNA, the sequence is TGTGCCAGCAATGGACAGGGAGCGAACACCGGGGAGCTGTTTTTT.